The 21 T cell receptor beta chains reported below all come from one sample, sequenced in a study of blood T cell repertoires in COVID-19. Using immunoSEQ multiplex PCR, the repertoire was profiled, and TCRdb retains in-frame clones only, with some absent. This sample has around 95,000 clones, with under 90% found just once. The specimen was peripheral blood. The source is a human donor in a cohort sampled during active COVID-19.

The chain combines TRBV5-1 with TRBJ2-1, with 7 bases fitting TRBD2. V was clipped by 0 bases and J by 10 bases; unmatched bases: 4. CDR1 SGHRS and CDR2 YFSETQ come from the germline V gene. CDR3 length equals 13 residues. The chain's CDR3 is CASSLETSLEQFF. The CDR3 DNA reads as TGCGCCAGCAGCTTGGAGACTAGCCTGGAGCAGTTCTTC.

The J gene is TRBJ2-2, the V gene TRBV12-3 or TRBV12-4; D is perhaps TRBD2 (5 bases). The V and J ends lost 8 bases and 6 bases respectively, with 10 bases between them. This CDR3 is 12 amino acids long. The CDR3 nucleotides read TGTGCCAGCCTACGCGGGCCCGGGGAGCTGTTTTTT. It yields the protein CASLRGPGELFF.

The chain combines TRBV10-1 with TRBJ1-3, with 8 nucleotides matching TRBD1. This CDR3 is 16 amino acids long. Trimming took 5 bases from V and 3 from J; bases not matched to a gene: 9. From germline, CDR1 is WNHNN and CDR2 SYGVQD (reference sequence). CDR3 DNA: TGCGCCAGCAGTTCTGGACAGGGAGGTTTTGGAAACACCATATATTTT. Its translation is CASSSGQGGFGNTIYF.

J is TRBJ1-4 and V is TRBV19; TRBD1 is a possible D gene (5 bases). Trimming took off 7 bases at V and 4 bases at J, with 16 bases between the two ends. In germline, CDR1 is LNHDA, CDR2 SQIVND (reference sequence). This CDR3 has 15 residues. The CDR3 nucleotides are TGTGCCAGTACCCCACAACAGGAGCTTAATGAAAAACTGTTTTTT. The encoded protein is CASTPQQELNEKLFF.

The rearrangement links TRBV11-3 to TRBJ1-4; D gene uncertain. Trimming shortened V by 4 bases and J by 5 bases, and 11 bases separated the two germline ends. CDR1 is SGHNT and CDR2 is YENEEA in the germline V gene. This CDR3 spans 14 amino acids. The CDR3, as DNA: TGTGCCAGCAGCTCTTACAGCCTAAATGAAAAACTGTTTTTT. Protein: CASSSYSLNEKLFF. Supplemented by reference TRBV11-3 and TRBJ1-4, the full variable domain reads EAGVVQSPRYKIIEKKQPVAFWCNPISGHNTLYWYLQNLGQGPELLIRYENEEAVDDSQLPKDRFSAERLKGVDSTLKIQPAELGDSAVYLCASSSYSLNEKLFFGSGTQLSVL.

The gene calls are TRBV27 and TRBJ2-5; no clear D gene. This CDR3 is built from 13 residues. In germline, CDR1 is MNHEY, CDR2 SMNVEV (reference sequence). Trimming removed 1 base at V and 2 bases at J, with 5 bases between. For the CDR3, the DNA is TGTGCCAGCAGTTTATGGGCGCAAGAGACCCAGTACTTC. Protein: CASSLWAQETQYF.

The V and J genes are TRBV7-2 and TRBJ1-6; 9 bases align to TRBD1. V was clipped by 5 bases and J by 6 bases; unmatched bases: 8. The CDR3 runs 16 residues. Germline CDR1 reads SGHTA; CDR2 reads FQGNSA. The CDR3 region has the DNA TGTGCCAGCAGCCCCGACAGGGGGGTCCTTAATTCACCCCTCCACTTT. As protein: CASSPDRGVLNSPLHF. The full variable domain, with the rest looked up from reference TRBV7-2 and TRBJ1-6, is GAGVSQSPSNKVTEKGKDVELRCDPISGHTALYWYRQSLGQGLEFLIYFQGNSAPDKSGLPSDRFSAERTGGSVSTLTIQRTQQEDSAVYLCASSPDRGVLNSPLHFGNGTRLTVT.

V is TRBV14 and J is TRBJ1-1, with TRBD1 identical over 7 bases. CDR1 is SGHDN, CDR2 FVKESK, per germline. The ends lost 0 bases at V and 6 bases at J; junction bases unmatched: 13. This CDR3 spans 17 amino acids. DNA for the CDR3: TGTGCCAGCAGCCAAGATAGAAGAGGGGGCGTAGGTCCTGAAGCTTTCTTT. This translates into CASSQDRRGGVGPEAFF.

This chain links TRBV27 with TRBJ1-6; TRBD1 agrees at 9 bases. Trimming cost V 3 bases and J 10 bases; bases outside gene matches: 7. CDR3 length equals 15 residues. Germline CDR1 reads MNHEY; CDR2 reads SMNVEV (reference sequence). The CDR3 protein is CASSFIGQGSSPLHF. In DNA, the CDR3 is TGTGCCAGCAGTTTCATCGGACAGGGGTCATCACCCCTCCACTTT.

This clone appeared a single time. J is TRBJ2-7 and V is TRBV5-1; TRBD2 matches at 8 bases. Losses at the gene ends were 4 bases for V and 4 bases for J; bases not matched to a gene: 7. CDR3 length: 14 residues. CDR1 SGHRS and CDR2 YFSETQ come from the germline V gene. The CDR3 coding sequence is TGCGCCAGCAGCAGGAGCGGGAGTCAATACGAGCAGTACTTC. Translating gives CASSRSGSQYEQYF.

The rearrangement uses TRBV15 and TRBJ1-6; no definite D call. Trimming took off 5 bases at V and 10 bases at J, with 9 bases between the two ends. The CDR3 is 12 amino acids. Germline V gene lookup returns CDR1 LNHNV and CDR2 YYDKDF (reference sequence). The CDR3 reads CATSRRGSPLHF. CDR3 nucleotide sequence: TGTGCCACCAGCCGACGCGGCTCACCCCTCCACTTT.

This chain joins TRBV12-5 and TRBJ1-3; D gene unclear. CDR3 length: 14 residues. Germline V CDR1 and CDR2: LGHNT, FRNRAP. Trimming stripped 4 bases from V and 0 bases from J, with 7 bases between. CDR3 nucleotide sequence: TGTGCTAGTGGTTCCGGGAACTCTGGAAACACCATATATTTT. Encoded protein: CASGSGNSGNTIYF.

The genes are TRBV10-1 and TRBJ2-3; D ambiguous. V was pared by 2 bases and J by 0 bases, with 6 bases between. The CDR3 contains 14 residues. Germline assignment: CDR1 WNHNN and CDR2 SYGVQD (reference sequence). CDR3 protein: CASSETISTDTQYF. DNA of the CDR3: TGCGCCAGCAGTGAGACAATTAGCACAGATACGCAGTATTTT.

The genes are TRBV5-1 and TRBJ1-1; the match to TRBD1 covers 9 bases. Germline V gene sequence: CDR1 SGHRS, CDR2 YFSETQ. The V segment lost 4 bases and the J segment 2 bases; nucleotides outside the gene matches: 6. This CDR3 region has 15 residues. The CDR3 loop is CASSPRDRVNTEAFF. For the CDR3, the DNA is TGCGCCAGCAGCCCCCGGGACAGGGTCAACACTGAAGCTTTCTTT.

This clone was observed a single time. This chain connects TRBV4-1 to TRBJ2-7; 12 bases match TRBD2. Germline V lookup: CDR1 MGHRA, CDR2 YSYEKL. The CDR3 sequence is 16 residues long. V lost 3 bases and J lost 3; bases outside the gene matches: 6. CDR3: CASSQDGLAGYYEQYF. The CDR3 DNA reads TGCGCCAGCAGCCAGGACGGACTAGCGGGGTACTACGAGCAGTACTTC.

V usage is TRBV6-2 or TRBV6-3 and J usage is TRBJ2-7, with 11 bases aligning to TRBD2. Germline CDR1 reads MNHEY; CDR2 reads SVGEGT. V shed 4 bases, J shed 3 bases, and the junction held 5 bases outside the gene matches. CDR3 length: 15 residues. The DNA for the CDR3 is TGTGCCAGCAGTTCGGGGACTAGCGGAGTCTACGAGCAGTACTTC. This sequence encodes CASSSGTSGVYEQYF.

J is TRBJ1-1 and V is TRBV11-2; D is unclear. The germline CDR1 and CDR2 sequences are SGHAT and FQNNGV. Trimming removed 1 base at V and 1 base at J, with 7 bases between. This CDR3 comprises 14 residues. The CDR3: CASSLAAGNTEAFF. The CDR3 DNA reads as TGTGCCAGCAGCTTAGCAGCAGGGAACACTGAAGCTTTCTTT.

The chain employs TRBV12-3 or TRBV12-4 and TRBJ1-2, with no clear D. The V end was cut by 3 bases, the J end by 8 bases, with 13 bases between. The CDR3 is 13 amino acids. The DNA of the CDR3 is TGTGCCAGCAGTTTTATCCCTGAGGTGGGCTACACCTTC. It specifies CASSFIPEVGYTF.

The CDR3, as DNA: TGTGCCAGCTCACCTCGGAACAAACCGGGACTAGGGGCCAATGAGCAGTTCTTC. Protein product: CASSPRNKPGLGANEQFF. The chain joins TRBV18 to TRBJ2-1; 8 positions match TRBD2. The J segment lost 6 bases and the V segment lost 3 bases, leaving 16 bases of the junction unmatched. This CDR3 region has 18 residues. Germline V gene sequence: CDR1 KGHSH, CDR2 LQKENI.

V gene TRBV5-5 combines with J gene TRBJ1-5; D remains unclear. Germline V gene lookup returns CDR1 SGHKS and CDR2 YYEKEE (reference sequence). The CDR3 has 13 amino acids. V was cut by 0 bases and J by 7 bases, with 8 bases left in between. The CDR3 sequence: CASSLEAGQPQHF. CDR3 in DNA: TGTGCCAGCAGCTTGGAAGCAGGCCAGCCCCAGCATTTT.

CDR3 residues: CASSQGPSAAGPQNIQYF. The CDR3 coding sequence is TGCGCCAGCAGCCAAGGCCCCTCGGCAGCGGGCCCCCAAAACATTCAGTACTTC. V is TRBV4-3 and J is TRBJ2-4, with D perhaps matching TRBD2 (6 bases). Trimming pared 1 base from V and 5 bases from J, leaving 21 bases between. Germline loops: CDR1 LGHNA, CDR2 YSLEER. This CDR3 is 18 amino acids long.